This paragraph covers one T cell receptor (beta chain) sequence. Some clones are missing from TCRdb's copy, which holds only in-frame ones; the method was immunoSEQ multiplex PCR. The repertoire holds about 150,000 clones, with about 82% as singletons. The data were obtained in a study of cytomegalovirus exposure and HLA in healthy donors. Across the study: The 110 or so validation repertoires used a platform that matched the one used for the roughly 700 first-cohort repertoires, as a later analysis reported.

V lost 1 base and J 3 bases, leaving 8 bases between the germline ends. This CDR3 has 14 amino acids. The germline gives CDR1 SGHNT, CDR2 YYREEE (reference sequence). The receptor comes from a human donor in good health. Sequencing was carried out using PBMCs. The chain joins TRBV5-4 to TRBJ2-1, with D maybe TRBD2 (5 bases). The CDR3 DNA is TGTGCCAGCAGCTTGAGCGGAATCTACAATGAGCAGTTCTTC. Translating gives CASSLSGIYNEQFF.